This T cell receptor beta chain originates from a study of shared clonotypes between healthy human individuals. Study in general: The donors, two women and a few men, were aged 18 to 49.

Points from the study as a whole: The genetic and exposure-history diversity represented was limited by few donors.

Germline V gene sequence: CDR1 MDHEN, CDR2 SYDVKM. The V segment lost 8 bases and the J segment 0 bases; nucleotides outside the gene matches: 6. The CDR3 covers 17 residues. The assay was immunoSEQ multiplex PCR, and TCRdb's table has in-frame clones only and misses some. The sample holds some 1,100,000 clones, 70% to 80% seen once. This clone was seen just once. Its antigen is undetermined. The donor population consisted of healthy HIV-negative adults with no recent acute infections or vaccinations. The TCR comes from a man between 18 and 29 years old in good health. Some clones in this sample may be carry-over from other donors' samples. The sequencing sample was made of memory CD4+ T cells from PBMCs. Subset denoted: CD45RA-negative fraction. V gene TRBV28 combines with J gene TRBJ2-3; TRBD2 agrees at 15 bases. CDR3 coding DNA: TGTGCCAGCTGGACTAGCGGGAGGGTTCAGAGCACAGATACGCAGTATTTT. It codes for CASWTSGRVQSTDTQYF.